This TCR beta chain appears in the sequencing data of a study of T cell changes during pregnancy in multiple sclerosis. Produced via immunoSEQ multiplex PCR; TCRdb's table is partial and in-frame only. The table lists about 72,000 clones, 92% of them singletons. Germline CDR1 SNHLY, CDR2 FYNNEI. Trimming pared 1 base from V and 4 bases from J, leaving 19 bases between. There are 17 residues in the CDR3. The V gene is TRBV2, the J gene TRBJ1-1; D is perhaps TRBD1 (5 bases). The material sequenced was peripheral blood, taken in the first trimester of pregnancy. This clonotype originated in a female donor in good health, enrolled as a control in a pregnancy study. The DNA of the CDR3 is TGTGCCAGCAGTGAAGGCCCCCGGGGGGAGAAGAGCACTGAAGCTTTCTTT. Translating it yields CASSEGPRGEKSTEAFF.